This T cell receptor (beta chain) was identified in a study of T cells in Graves' hyperthyroidism and ophthalmopathy (dated by TCRdb to about 2019). At the level of the whole study: Peripheral blood samples were taken at the time of initial diagnosis, prior to any treatment. To identify TCR V-J signatures that set the groups apart, the researchers used a discovery cohort of 100 patients, made up of roughly 40 with Graves' ophthalmopathy and approximately 57 with stable Graves' hyperthyroidism. Prospective prediction of ophthalmopathy was tested in an independent validation cohort consisting of 18 to 20 hyperthyroidism patients and some 16 patients who later progressed to ophthalmopathy. The roughly 91 discovery patients were randomly divided into training and test sets at a 7:3 ratio. The study also compared thyroid tissue and blood T-cell repertoires from about 6 Graves' hyperthyroidism patients. After blood sampling, hyperthyroidism patients were treated with methimazole at a starting dose of 30 mg daily, and ophthalmopathy patients were treated with high-dose intravenous methylprednisolone. TCR Vbeta CDR3 sequencing of 130 to 150 peripheral blood samples (approximately 44 ophthalmopathy, about 80 hyperthyroidism and roughly 17 progressor patients) is reported in the paper.

In the ophthalmopathy patients, disease was moderately to severely active, with a Clinical Activity Score of 3 or more, a NOSPECS grade of 4 or more, and a duration of less than 3 months. Exclusion was applied to patients with uncontrolled infections, other autoimmune diseases, pregnancy or lactation. Diagnoses relied on clinical symptoms, serum thyroxine and TRAb, thyroid ultrasound and orbital computed tomography. PBMCs were isolated from 7.5 to 10 ml of fresh peripheral blood by Ficoll-Paque density gradient centrifugation. Total RNA was extracted using Trizol reagent, and RNA quality was assessed on an Agilent 2100 Bioanalyzer. Trimming at the junction amounts to 1 base on V and 4 bases on J, and the germline ends lie 13 bases apart. Looking up the germline V gene (reference sequence) yields CDR1 GTSNPN and CDR2 SVGIG. There are 14 amino acids in the CDR3, from cysteine to phenylalanine inclusive. Of all the DNA, just the CDR3 is kept, 42 bases in frame from base 1.

Overall study outcomes, separate from this receptor: Blood samples also contained most of the expanded thyroid clonotypes (frequency above 0.001), which suggests that blood repertoires may reflect thyroid immune responses. A model built on a 13 V-J signature distinguished ophthalmopathy from stable hyperthyroidism, reaching around 90% sensitivity and under 84% specificity in cross-validation and 80%/75% in testing. No statistical method was used to fix the sample size in advance, and group allocation was not hidden from the investigators. During validation, the model predicted progression to ophthalmopathy a median of about 6.5 months ahead of onset, with roughly 65% sensitivity and under 85% specificity.

Amplification of TCR beta CDR3 regions was carried out from RNA transcripts. For the first round of RT-PCR on the TCR CDR3, the HTBI primer set was used together with the Qiagen OneStep RT-PCR kit. The libraries were constructed in a second round of multiplex PCR and then size-selected and purified. Paired-end sequencing of the libraries was performed with 100 bp reads on an Illumina HiSeq2000. Processing in the source paper ran as follows. SOAPnuke was used to process the raw data, with reads discarded if the reads contained adapters or uncalled bases, had a mean Phred below 15, or lacked an exact constant-primer or identifier match. COPE v1.2.5 was used to merge high-quality paired reads, and clonotypes were defined as unique nucleotide sequences. MiTCR v1.1 was used to align clonotypes to the IMGT TRBV, TRBD and TRBJ reference segments. Analysis was restricted to V-J combinations with a frequency above 0.0001, which covered 98% to 99.2% of repertoires. A TCS score was defined as the ratio between F50 (clonal expansion) and ExV (chaos), using BLOSUM62-based TCRdist between CDR3 peptides within each V-J. Welch's t-statistics and random forest reduced fewer than 600 V-J features to 13, which were used in a naive Bayes classifier (R e1071). The raw public data were reprocessed by TCRdb itself: fastp quality trimming at Q25, MiXCR clonotype calling, in-frame beta chains only. A single entry per CDR3 protein holds the most common genes and DNA from its merged rows. V and J calls and clone size were set by TCRdb, not the authors. In all, the sample holds hundreds of thousands of distinct CDR3 sequences, and roughly 14% of those were seen once. 13% of the sample lies in the top ten.

Regarding this clonotype: Its antigen remains unidentified. No base qualities exist here, and no much larger clone lies one base off it.

Sequenced: blood. The V gene is TRBV30 and the J gene is TRBJ1-2; no D gene can be assigned with confidence. This sequence was found in a man younger than 35 with Graves' ophthalmopathy. The sequenced DNA: TGTGCCTGGAGTGGTGGGCACGGAGCCTATGGCTACACCTTC. The encoded protein is CAWSGGHGAYGYTF. The full variable domain, completed from the reference TRBV30 and TRBJ1-2 proteins outside the CDR3, reads SQTIHQWPATLVQPVGSPLSLECTVEGTSNPNLYWYRQAAGRGLQLLFYSVGIGQISSEVPQNLSASRPQDRQFILSSKKLLLSDSGFYLCAWSGGHGAYGYTFGSGTRLTVV.